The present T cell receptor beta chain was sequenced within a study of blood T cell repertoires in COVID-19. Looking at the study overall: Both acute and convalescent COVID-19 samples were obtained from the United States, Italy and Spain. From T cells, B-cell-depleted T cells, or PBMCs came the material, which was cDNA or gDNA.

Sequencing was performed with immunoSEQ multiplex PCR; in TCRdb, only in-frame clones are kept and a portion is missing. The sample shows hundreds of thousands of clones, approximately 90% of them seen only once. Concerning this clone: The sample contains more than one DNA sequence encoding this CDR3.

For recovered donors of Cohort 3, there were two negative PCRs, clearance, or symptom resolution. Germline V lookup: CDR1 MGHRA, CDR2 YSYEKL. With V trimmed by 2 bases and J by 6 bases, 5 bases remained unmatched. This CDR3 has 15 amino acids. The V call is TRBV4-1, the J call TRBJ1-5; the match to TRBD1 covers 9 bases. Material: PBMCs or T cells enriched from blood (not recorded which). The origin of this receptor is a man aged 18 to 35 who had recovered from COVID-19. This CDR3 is CASSQSQGAGQPQHF. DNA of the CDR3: TGCGCCAGCAGCCAATCACAGGGGGCGGGTCAGCCCCAGCATTTT.